This passage covers 13 T cell receptor beta chains from one sample sequenced in a study of cytomegalovirus exposure and HLA in healthy donors. TCRdb's table, derived via immunoSEQ multiplex PCR, lists solely in-frame clones and lacks some. The sample includes 250,000 to 300,000 clones, 65% to 90% seen only once; the top ten take roughly 0.99%. Material for sequencing was PBMCs. These receptors were obtained from a woman younger than 30 in good health and CMV-seronegative.

This clone was detected only a few times. V is TRBV30 and J is TRBJ2-2; D is perhaps TRBD2 (6 bases). Between the trimmed V and J ends, which lost 2 bases and 5 bases, there was a span of 15 bases. The CDR3 sequence is 15 residues long. The germline gives CDR1 GTSNPN, CDR2 SVGIG (reference sequence). DNA of the CDR3: TGTGCCTGGAGTAGGTGGAGGGGTCGAACCGGGGAGCTGTTTTTT. Translation: CAWSRWRGRTGELFF.

The chain links TRBV11-2 to TRBJ1-6; 9 bases agree with TRBD1. Germline V gene data show CDR1 as SGHAT and CDR2 as FQNNGV. CDR3 length equals 16 residues. Losses at the gene ends were 7 bases for V and 4 bases for J; bases not matched to a gene: 8. In nucleotides, the CDR3 is TGTGCCAGCACCCCTTCAGGACAGGGGTATAATTCACCCCTCCACTTT. Protein product: CASTPSGQGYNSPLHF.

This rearrangement joins TRBV6-1 to TRBJ1-2; D is undetermined. The V and J ends lost 0 bases and 8 bases respectively, with 10 bases between them. Germline-derived CDR1 and CDR2 are MNHNS and SASEGT. The CDR3 has 13 residues. For the CDR3, the DNA is TGTGCCAGCAGTGAAGCATTGGGAGTCGGCTACACCTTC. This codes for CASSEALGVGYTF.

This chain connects TRBV7-6 to TRBJ2-7; D is unresolved. The V end was cut by 0 bases, the J end by 3 bases, with 9 bases between. This CDR3 region has 14 residues. In germline, CDR1 is SGHVS, CDR2 FNYEAQ. The CDR3 reads CASSLAQDYYEQYF. The CDR3 coding sequence is TGTGCCAGCAGCTTAGCTCAGGATTACTACGAGCAGTACTTC.

V gene TRBV6-1 combines with J gene TRBJ1-1, with 8 bases aligning to TRBD1. With 6 bases clipped from V and 5 bases from J, the junction kept 8 bases outside the gene matches. This CDR3 comprises 14 residues. The V gene's germline CDR1 is MNHNS and CDR2 SASEGT. CDR3 sequence reads: CASRGTGGGTEAFF. In nucleotides, the CDR3 is TGTGCCAGCAGGGGAACAGGGGGAGGGACTGAAGCTTTCTTT.

The chain combines TRBV7-7 with TRBJ2-3, with a possible D match to TRBD2 (6 bases). The V gene's germline CDR1 is SSHAT and CDR2 FNYEAQ (reference sequence). CDR3 length equals 14 residues. V lost 1 base to trimming and J lost 4 bases, with 9 bases between them. CDR3 amino acids: CASSLGLGADTQYF. The CDR3 region has the DNA TGTGCCAGCAGCTTAGGACTAGGCGCAGATACGCAGTATTTT.

This clone was seen only once. The V and J genes are TRBV7-9 and TRBJ1-5; 7 bases line up with TRBD1. Germline lookup yields CDR1 SEHNR and CDR2 FQNEAQ (reference sequence). V was clipped by 6 bases and J by 1 base; unmatched bases: 6. The CDR3 consists of 15 residues. CDR3 protein: CASSYNRGSNQPQHF. Written as DNA, the CDR3 is TGTGCCAGCAGTTATAACAGGGGAAGCAATCAGCCCCAGCATTTT. Together with reference TRBV7-9 and TRBJ1-5, the CDR3 gives the full variable domain: DTGVSQNPRHKITKRGQNVTFRCDPISEHNRLYWYRQTLGQGPEFLTYFQNEAQLEKSRLLSDRFSAERPKGSFSTLEIQRTEQGDSAMYLCASSYNRGSNQPQHFGDGTRLSIL.

This sequence joins TRBV2 and TRBJ1-4, with TRBD1 identical over 10 bases. CDR1 SNHLY and CDR2 FYNNEI come from the germline V gene. There are 14 residues in the CDR3. The trim removed 10 bases at V and 4 bases at J, leaving 6 bases unmatched. Written as DNA, the CDR3 is TGTGCCATCGAGGGACAGGGGATTAATGAAAAACTGTTTTTT. This codes for CAIEGQGINEKLFF.

This clone was seen a handful of times. This rearrangement joins TRBV27 to TRBJ2-7; D is possibly TRBD1 (6 bases). The CDR3 loop spans 13 amino acids. V lost 8 bases to trimming and J lost 2 bases, with 13 bases between them. Germline assignment: CDR1 MNHEY and CDR2 SMNVEV (reference sequence). The CDR3 DNA sequence: TGTGCCAGCGGATCCAGGGGAACCTACGAGCAGTACTTC. It encodes CASGSRGTYEQYF.

The chain carries TRBV28 and TRBJ1-3; 10 positions match TRBD1. The germline V gene encodes CDR1 MDHEN and CDR2 SYDVKM. The CDR3 sequence is 21 residues long. Losses at the gene ends were 5 bases for V and 1 base for J; bases not matched to a gene: 20. CDR3 loop: CASSVLAVLRDRGDSGNTIYF. The CDR3 DNA follows: TGTGCCAGCAGTGTTCTGGCGGTGCTGAGGGACAGGGGAGATTCTGGAAACACCATATATTTT. Filled out from reference TRBV28 and TRBJ1-3, the complete variable domain reads DVKVTQSSRYLVKRTGEKVFLECVQDMDHENMFWYRQDPGLGLRLIYFSYDVKMKEKGDIPEGYSVSREKKERFSLILESASTNQTSMYLCASSVLAVLRDRGDSGNTIYFGEGSWLTVV.

This clone occurred once. This chain links TRBV6-5 with TRBJ1-1; TRBD1 might be the D (5 bases). CDR3 size: 14 residues. Germline CDR1 and CDR2: MNHEY and SVGAGI. Trimming cost V 3 bases and J 5 bases, with 13 bases left between them. The CDR3 sequence: CASSYGEGRTEAFF. The CDR3 nucleotides are TGTGCCAGCAGTTATGGGGAGGGGAGGACTGAAGCTTTCTTT.

The rearrangement links TRBV10-3 to TRBJ2-7, with 12 bases aligning to TRBD2. Germline assignment: CDR1 ENHRY and CDR2 SYGVKD. The CDR3 loop spans 18 amino acids. The ends lost 0 bases at V and 5 bases at J; junction bases unmatched: 11. The CDR3 reads CAISESLTTSGGYDEQYF. In nucleotides, the CDR3 is TGTGCCATCAGTGAGTCGCTAACGACTAGCGGGGGTTACGACGAGCAGTACTTC.

CDR3 DNA sequence: TGTGCCAGCAGCTATGGACAGGGATGGACTGAAGCTTTCTTT. This encodes CASSYGQGWTEAFF. The V call is TRBV11-2, the J call TRBJ1-1; 8 positions match TRBD1. Germline V gene lookup returns CDR1 SGHAT and CDR2 FQNNGV. Losses at the gene ends were 4 bases for V and 5 bases for J; bases not matched to a gene: 6. This CDR3 region has 14 residues.